This entry features one TCR beta chain sequence. The antigen is undetermined. Repertoires were generated with immunoSEQ multiplex PCR, while TCRdb's copy carries only in-frame clones and drops some. This repertoire shows roughly 410,000 clones, 83% found once; its top ten account for more than 7%. The entry originates in a study of Ad26.COV2.S vaccination and SARS-CoV-2 variants. Study-level background: The COV1001 Ad26.COV2.S trial arm included the donor. The vaccine Ad26.COV2.S was put into the muscle once, or twice with 56 days between.

Regarding treatment: some 19 received Ad26.COV2.S at low or high dose, single or two shots; 5 received placebo; per-sample allocation not given. The investigators took samples on day 63 after the first vaccine or placebo injection. Study results and caveats: After vaccination, substantial breadth of spike-specific CD8+ and CD4+ responses was reported. The study found similar non-spike TCR breadth in vaccine and placebo recipients.

The material was peripheral blood, obtained in a trial of Ad26.COV2.S vaccine versus placebo. This receptor was taken from a person aged 18-60 years who received the Ad26.COV2.S COVID-19 vaccine or a placebo.

CDR3 sequence (DNA): TGTGCCAGCAGCCCCCTGCACCTTCGTACGAATGAGCAGTTCTTC. Encoded protein: CASSPLHLRTNEQFF. The chain couples TRBV5-6 to TRBJ2-1; D unresolved. Germline CDR1 is SGHDT and CDR2 is YYEEEE. The CDR3 runs to 15 residues. V lost 4 bases to trimming and J lost 7 bases, with 18 bases between them.